The clone carrying this TCR beta chain has a single count. What it binds is not known. Sample time point: week 11, during vaccination. The investigators gave 300 ug of mutant IDH1 20-mer peptide in each vaccine dose, together with topical imiquimod. Astrocytomas found in donors were new, WHO grade 3 or 4, IDH1-mutant and ATRX-lost. Libraries were prepared by immunoSEQ multiplex PCR; TCRdb keeps only in-frame clonotypes and omits some of them. The profile shows some 130,000 clones, over 75% of them singletons. The data were obtained in a study of a mutant IDH1 vaccine in newly diagnosed glioma. Overall study context: Vaccination of patients was performed eight times, in weeks 1, 3, 5, 7, 11, 15, 19 and 23. Earlier treatment was radiotherapy, temozolomide, or both, with most getting both. Study-level findings and limits: Pseudoprogression apparently lacked any relation to changes in top peripheral T cell clonotypes.

Looked up from germline, CDR1 is WSHSY and CDR2 is SAAADI. The V end lost 6 bases, the J end lost 4 bases, and 12 bases lay between the germline ends. The CDR3 contains 13 residues. The clonotype originates from a man aged 40-50 years with glioma. The chain joins TRBV10-2 to TRBJ1-2; tentative D call: TRBD1 (5 bases). The material sequenced was PBMCs, taken from a glioma patient whose treatment included an IDH1 peptide vaccine. This CDR3 is CASRRGRGYGYTF. As DNA, the CDR3 is TGCGCCAGCAGAAGGGGAAGGGGCTATGGCTACACCTTC.